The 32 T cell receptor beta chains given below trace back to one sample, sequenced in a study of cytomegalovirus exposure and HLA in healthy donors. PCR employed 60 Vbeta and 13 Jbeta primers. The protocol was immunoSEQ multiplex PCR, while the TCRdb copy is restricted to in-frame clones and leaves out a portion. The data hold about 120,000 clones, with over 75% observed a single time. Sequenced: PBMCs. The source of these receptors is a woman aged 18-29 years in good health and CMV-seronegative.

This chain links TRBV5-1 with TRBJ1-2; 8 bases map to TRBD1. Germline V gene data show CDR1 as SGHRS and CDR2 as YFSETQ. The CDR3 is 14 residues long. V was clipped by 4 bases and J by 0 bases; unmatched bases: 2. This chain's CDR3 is CASSVGQANYGYTF. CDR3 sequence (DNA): TGCGCCAGCAGCGTGGGACAGGCTAACTATGGCTACACCTTC.

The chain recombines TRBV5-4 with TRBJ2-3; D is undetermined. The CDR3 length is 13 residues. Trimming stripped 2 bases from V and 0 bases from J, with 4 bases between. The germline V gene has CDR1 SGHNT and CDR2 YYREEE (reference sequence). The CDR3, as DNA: TGTGCCAGCAGCTTTTCTAGCACAGATACGCAGTATTTT. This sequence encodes CASSFSSTDTQYF.

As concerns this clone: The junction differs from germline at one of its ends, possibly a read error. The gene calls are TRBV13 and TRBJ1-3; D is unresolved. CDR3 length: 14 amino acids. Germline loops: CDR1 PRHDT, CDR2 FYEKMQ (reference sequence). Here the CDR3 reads CAGSSSQAGNTIYF. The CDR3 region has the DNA TGTGCCGGCAGCTCCAGCCAGGCTGGAAACACCATATATTTT. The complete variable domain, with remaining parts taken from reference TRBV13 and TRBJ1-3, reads AAGVIQSPRHLIKEKRETATLKCYPIPRHDTVYWYQQGPGQDPQFLISFYEKMQSDKGSIPDRFSAQQFSDYHSELNMSSLELGDSALYFCAGSSSQAGNTIYFGEGSWLTVV.

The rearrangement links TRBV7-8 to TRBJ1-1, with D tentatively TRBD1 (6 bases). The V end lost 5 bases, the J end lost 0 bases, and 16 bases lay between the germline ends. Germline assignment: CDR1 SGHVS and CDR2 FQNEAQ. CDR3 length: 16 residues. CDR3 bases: TGTGCCAGCAGCCCTACCCCGGGACACATGAACACTGAAGCTTTCTTT. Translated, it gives CASSPTPGHMNTEAFF.

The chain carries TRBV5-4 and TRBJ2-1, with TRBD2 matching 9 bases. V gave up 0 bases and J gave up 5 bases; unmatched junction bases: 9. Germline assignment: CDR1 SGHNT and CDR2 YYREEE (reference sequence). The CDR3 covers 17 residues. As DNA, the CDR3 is TGTGCCAGCAGCTTGGTCCCTAGCGGGATTGCAAACAATGAGCAGTTCTTC. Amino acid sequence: CASSLVPSGIANNEQFF.

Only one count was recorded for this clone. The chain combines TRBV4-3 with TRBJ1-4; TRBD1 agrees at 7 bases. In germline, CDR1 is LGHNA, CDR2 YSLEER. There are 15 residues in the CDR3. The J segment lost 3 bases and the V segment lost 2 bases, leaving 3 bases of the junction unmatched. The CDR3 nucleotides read TGCGCCAGCAGCCAAAAGGGACAGCCTAATGAAAAACTGTTTTTT. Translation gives CASSQKGQPNEKLFF.

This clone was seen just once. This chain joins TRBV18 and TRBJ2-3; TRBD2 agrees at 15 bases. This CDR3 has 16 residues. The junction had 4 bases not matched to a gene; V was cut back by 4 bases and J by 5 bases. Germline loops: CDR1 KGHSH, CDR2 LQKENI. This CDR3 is CASSRTSGGAGDTQYF. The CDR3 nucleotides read TGTGCCAGCTCACGGACTAGCGGGGGGGCCGGAGATACGCAGTATTTT.

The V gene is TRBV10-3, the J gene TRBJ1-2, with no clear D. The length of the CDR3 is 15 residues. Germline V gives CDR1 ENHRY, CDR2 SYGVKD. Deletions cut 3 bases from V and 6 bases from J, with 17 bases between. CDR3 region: CAISEGLEGRNGYTF. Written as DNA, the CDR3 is TGTGCCATCAGTGAAGGGTTGGAGGGTCGGAATGGCTACACCTTC.

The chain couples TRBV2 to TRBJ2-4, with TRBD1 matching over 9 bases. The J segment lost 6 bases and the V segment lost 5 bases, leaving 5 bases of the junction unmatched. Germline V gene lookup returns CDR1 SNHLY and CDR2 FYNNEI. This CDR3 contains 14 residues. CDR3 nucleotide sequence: TGTGCCAGCAGTCCATTGGACAGGGGAAACATTCAGTACTTC. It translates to CASSPLDRGNIQYF.

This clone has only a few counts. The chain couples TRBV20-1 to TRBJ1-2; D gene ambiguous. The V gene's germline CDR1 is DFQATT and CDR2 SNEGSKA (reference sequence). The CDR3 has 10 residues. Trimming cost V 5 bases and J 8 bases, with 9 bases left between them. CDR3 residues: CSAPSGGYTF. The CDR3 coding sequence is TGCAGTGCTCCTTCGGGGGGCTACACCTTC.

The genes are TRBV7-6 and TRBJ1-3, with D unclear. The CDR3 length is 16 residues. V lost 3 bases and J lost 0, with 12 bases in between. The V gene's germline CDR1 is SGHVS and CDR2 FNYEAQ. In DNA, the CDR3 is TGTGCCAGCAGCTTTGGAGATAACAACTCTGGAAACACCATATATTTT. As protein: CASSFGDNNSGNTIYF.

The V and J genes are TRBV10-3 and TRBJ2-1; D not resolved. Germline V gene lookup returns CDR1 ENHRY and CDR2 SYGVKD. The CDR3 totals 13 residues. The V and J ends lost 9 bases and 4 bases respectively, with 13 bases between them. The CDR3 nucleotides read TGTGCCATAGGAGCAACCGGGTACAATGAGCAGTTCTTC. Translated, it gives CAIGATGYNEQFF.

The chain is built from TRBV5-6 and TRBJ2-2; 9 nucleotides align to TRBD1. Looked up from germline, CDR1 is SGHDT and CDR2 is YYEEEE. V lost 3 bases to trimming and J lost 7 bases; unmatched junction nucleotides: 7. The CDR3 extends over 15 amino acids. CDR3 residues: CASSYYRGQVGELFF. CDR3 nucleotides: TGTGCCAGCAGCTACTACAGGGGGCAGGTCGGGGAGCTGTTTTTT.

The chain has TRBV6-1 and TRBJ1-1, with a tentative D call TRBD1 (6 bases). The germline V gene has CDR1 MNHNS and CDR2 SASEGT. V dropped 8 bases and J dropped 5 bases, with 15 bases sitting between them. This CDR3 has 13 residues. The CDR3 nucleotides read TGTGCCAGCGGTGGACAGAGGGGGACTGAAGCTTTCTTT. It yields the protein CASGGQRGTEAFF.

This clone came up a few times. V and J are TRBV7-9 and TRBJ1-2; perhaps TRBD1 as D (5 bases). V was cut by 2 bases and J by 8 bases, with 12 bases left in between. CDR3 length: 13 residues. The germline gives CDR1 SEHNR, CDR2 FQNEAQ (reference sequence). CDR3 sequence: CASSLPGAGGYTF. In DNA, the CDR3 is TGTGCCAGCAGCTTACCCGGGGCGGGGGGCTACACCTTC.

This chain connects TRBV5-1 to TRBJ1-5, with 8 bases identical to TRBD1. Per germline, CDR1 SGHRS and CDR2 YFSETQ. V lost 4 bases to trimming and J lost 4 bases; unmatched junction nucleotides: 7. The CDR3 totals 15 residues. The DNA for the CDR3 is TGCGCCAGCAGCCCTGGACAGGGAGGGAATCAGCCCCAGCATTTT. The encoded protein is CASSPGQGGNQPQHF.

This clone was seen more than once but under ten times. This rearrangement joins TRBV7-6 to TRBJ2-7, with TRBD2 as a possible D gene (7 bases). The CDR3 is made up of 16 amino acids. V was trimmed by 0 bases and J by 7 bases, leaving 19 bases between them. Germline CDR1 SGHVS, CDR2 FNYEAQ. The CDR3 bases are TGTGCCAGCAGCTTAGCTGGCGGGGGCCCCGTCGGGGAGCAGTACTTC. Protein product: CASSLAGGGPVGEQYF.

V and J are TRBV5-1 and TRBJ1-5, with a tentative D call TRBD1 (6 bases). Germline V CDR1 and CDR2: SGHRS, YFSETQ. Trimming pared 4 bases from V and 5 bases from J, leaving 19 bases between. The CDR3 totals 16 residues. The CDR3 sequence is CASSPRPQGRDQPQHF. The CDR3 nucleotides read TGCGCCAGCAGCCCTCGCCCCCAGGGGCGAGATCAGCCCCAGCATTTT. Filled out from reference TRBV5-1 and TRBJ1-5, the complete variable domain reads KAGVTQTPRYLIKTRGQQVTLSCSPISGHRSVSWYQQTPGQGLQFLFEYFSETQRNKGNFPGRFSGRQFSNSRSEMNVSTLELGDSALYLCASSPRPQGRDQPQHFGDGTRLSIL.

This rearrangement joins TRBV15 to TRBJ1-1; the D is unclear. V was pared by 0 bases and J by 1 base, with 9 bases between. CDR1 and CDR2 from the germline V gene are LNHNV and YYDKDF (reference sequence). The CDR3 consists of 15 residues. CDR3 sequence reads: CATSRDHVRNTEAFF. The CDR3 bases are TGTGCCACCAGCAGAGATCATGTTAGGAACACTGAAGCTTTCTTT.

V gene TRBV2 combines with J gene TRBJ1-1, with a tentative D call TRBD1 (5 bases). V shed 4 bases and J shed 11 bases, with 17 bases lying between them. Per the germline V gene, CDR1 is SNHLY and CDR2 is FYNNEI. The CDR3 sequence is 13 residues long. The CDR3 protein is CASSVPLGVAAFF. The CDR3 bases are TGTGCCAGCAGTGTCCCGCTAGGGGTGGCTGCTTTCTTT.

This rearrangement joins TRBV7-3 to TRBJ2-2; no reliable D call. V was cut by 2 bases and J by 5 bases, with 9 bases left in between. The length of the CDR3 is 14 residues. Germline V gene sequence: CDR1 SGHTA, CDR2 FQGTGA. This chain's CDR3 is CASSLVGQTGELFF. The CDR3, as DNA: TGTGCCAGCAGCTTAGTTGGGCAGACCGGGGAGCTGTTTTTT.

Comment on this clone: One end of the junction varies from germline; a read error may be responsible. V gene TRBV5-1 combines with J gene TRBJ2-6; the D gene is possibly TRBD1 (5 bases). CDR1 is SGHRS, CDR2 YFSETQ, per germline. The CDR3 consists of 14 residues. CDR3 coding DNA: TGCGCCAGCAGCAAAGAGGCTGGGGCCAACGGCCTGACTTTC. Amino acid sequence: CASSKEAGANGLTF.

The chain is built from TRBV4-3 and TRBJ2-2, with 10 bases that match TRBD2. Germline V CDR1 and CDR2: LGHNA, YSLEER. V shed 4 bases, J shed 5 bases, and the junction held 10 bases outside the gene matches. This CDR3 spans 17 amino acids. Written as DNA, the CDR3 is TGCGCCAGCAGCCCGGGGGCGGCAGCGGGGGGGACCGGGGAGCTGTTTTTT. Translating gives CASSPGAAAGGTGELFF.

This chain's CDR3 is CASSRTGLTAGELFF. The CDR3 nucleotides are TGTGCCAGCAGCCGGACCGGACTAACCGCCGGGGAGCTGTTTTTT. V usage is TRBV5-4 and J usage is TRBJ2-2; D is possibly TRBD2 (6 bases). The germline gives CDR1 SGHNT, CDR2 YYREEE (reference sequence). This CDR3 is 15 amino acids long. The V gene lost 4 bases and the J gene lost 6 bases, with 16 bases spanning the gap. Combining the CDR3 with reference TRBV5-4 and TRBJ2-2 gives the whole variable domain ETGVTQSPTHLIKTRGQQVTLRCSSQSGHNTVSWYQQALGQGPQFIFQYYREEENGRGNFPPRFSGLQFPNYSSELNVNALELDDSALYLCASSRTGLTAGELFFGEGSRLTVL.

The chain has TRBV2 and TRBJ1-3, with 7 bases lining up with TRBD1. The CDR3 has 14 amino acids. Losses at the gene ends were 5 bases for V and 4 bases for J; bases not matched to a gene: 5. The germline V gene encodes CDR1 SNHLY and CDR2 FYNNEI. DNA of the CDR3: TGTGCCAGCAGTCGGGACAGCCTAGGAAACACCATATATTTT. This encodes CASSRDSLGNTIYF.

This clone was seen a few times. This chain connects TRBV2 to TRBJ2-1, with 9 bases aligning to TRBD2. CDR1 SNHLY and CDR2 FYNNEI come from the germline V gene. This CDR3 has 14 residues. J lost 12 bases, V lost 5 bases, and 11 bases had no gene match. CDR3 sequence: CASSILAGKGGQFF. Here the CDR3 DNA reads TGTGCCAGCAGTATCCTAGCGGGAAAGGGGGGGCAGTTCTTC.

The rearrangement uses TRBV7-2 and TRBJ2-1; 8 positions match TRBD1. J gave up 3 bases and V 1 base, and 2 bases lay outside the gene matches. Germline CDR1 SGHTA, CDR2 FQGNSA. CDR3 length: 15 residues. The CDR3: CASSLGGQGYNEQFF. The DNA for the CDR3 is TGTGCCAGCAGCTTAGGAGGACAGGGCTACAATGAGCAGTTCTTC. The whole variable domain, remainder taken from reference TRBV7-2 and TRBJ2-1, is GAGVSQSPSNKVTEKGKDVELRCDPISGHTALYWYRQSLGQGLEFLIYFQGNSAPDKSGLPSDRFSAERTGGSVSTLTIQRTQQEDSAVYLCASSLGGQGYNEQFFGPGTRLTVL.

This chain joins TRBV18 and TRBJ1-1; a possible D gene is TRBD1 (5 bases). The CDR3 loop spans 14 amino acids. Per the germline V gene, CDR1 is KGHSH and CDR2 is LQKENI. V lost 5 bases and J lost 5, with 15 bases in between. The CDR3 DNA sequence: TGTGCCAGCTCAGCCCTCGGGGGAGGGACTGAAGCTTTCTTT. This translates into CASSALGGGTEAFF.

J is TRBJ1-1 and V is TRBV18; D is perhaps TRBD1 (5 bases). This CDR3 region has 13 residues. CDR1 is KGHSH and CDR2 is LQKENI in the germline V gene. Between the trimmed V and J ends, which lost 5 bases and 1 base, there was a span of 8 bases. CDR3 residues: CASSIQGNTEAFF. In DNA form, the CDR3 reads TGTGCCAGCTCAATTCAGGGGAACACTGAAGCTTTCTTT. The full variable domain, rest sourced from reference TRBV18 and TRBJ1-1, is NAGVMQNPRHLVRRRGQEARLRCSPMKGHSHVYWYRQLPEEGLKFMVYLQKENIIDESGMPKERFSAEFPKEGPSILRIQQVVRGDSAAYFCASSIQGNTEAFFGQGTRLTVV.

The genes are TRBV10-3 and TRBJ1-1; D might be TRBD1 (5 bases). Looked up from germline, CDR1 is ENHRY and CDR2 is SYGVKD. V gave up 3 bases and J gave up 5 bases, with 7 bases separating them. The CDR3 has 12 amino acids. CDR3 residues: CAISDRETEAFF. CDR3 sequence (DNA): TGTGCCATCAGTGACAGGGAAACTGAAGCTTTCTTT.

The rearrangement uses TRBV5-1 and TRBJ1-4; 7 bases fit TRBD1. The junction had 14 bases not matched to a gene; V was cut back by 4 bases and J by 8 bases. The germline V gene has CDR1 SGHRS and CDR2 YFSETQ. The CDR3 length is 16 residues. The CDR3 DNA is TGCGCCAGCAGCCGCGGGGACAGTCCGAGAGGAGAAAAACTGTTTTTT. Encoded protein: CASSRGDSPRGEKLFF.

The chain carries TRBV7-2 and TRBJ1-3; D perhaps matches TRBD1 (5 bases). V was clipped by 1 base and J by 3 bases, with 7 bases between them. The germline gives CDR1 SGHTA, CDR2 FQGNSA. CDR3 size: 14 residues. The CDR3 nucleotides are TGTGCCAGCAGCTTAGGGGGACTTGGAAACACCATATATTTT. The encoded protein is CASSLGGLGNTIYF.